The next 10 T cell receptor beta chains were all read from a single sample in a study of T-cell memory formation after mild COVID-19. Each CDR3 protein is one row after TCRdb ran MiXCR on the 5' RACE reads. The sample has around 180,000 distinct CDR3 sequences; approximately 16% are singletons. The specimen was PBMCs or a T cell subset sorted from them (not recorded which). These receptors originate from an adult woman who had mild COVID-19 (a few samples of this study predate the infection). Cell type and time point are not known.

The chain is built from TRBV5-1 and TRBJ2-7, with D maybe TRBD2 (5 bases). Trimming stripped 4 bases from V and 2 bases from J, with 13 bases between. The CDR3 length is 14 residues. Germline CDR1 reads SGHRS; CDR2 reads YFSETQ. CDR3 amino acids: CASSILERAYEQYF. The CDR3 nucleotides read TGCGCCAGCAGCATACTAGAGCGAGCCTACGAGCAGTACTTC.

The CDR3 reads CASRFGSGRLYNEQFF. The CDR3, as DNA: TGTGCAAGTCGCTTTGGATCGGGCCGGTTATACAATGAGCAGTTCTTC. The chain uses TRBV12-2 and TRBJ2-1; the listed D gene, TRBD2, was not tested against the DNA. TRBV12-2 is classified as a pseudogene. The length of the CDR3 is 16 residues.

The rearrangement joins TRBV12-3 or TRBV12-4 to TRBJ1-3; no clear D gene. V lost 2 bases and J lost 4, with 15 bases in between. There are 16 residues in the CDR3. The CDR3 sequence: CASSLSSPGTGNTIYF. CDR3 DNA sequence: TGTGCCAGCAGTTTATCTTCGCCGGGAACGGGAAACACCATATATTTT.

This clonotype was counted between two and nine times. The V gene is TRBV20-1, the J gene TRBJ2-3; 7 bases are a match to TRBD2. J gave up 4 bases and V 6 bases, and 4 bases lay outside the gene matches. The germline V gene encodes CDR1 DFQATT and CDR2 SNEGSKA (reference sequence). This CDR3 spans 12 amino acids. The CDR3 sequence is CSAGAGADTQYF. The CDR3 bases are TGCAGTGCCGGGGCGGGGGCAGATACGCAGTATTTT.

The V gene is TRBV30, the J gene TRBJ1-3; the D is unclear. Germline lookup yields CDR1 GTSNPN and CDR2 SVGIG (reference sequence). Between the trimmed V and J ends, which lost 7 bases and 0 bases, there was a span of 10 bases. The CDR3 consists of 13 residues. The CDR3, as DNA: TGTGCCTTCGCGGCCCTCTCTGGAAACACCATATATTTT. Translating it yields CAFAALSGNTIYF.

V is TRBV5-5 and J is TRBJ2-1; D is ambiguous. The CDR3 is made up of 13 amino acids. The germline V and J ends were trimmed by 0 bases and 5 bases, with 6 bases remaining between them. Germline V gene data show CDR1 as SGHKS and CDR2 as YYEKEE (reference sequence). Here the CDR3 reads CASSLGWDNEQFF. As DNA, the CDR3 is TGTGCCAGCAGCTTGGGTTGGGACAATGAGCAGTTCTTC.

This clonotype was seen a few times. The CDR3 DNA follows: TGTGCCAGCAGCGTTAAAGAGACCCAGTACTTC. Protein: CASSVKETQYF. The chain uses TRBV5-6 and TRBJ2-5; D ambiguous. Germline V lookup: CDR1 SGHDT, CDR2 YYEEEE. CDR3 length: 11 residues. Trimming removed 4 bases at V and 3 bases at J, with 4 bases between.

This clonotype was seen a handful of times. In DNA form, the CDR3 reads TGTGCCAGCACCGACAGTCTCTATGGCTACACCTTC. Translating it yields CASTDSLYGYTF. The chain recombines TRBV6-6 with TRBJ1-2, with D tentatively TRBD1 (5 bases). The V gene lost 7 bases and the J gene lost 4 bases, with 10 bases spanning the gap. Germline CDR1 is MNHNY and CDR2 is SVGAGI (reference sequence). This CDR3 comprises 12 residues.

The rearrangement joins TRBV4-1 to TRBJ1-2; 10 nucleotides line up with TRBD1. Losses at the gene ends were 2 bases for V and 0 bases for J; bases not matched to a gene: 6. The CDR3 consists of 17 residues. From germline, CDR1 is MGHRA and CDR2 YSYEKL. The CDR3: CASSQPGTGASNYGYTF. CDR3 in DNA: TGCGCCAGCAGCCAACCCGGGACAGGGGCTTCTAACTATGGCTACACCTTC.

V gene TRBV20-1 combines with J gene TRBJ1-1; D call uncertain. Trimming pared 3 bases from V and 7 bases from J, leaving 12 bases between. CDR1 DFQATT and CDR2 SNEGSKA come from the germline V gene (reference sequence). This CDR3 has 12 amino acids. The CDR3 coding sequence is TGCAGTGCTAGCCTGGCGAGGGTTGAAGCTTTCTTT. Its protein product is CSASLARVEAFF.